This T cell receptor (beta chain) derives from a study of blood T cell repertoires in COVID-19. Study context: The study drew acute and convalescent COVID-19 samples from the United States, Italy and Spain. PBMCs, B-cell-depleted T cells, or T cells provided the cDNA or gDNA that made up the material.

How the authors handled the data: For nucleated cells, counts were estimated from reference gene primer amplification. Generated by immunoSEQ multiplex PCR, the TCRdb table keeps only in-frame clones and is missing some. V and J calls and clone size are as listed in that table; D and trimming were resolved from the DNA. Among about 35,000 clones listed, about 80% were seen once. Trimming took off 1 base at V and 9 bases at J, with 16 bases between the two ends. There are 15 residues in the CDR3. Germline CDR1 and CDR2: MNHNS and SASEGT. The sequenced sample consisted of peripheral blood. The chain employs TRBV6-1 and TRBJ1-5; weak D call: TRBD1 (5 bases). The source of this sequence is a man in his fifties with acute or convalescent COVID-19. The CDR3 loop is CASSEGAGSGRPQHF. Here the CDR3 DNA reads TGTGCCAGCAGTGAAGGAGCAGGGTCCGGTCGGCCCCAGCATTTT.